One and the same sample provided the 5 T cell receptor beta chains below, sequenced in a study of spatial heterogeneity in lung cancer. Time point specified: sample taken at primary tumor resection. From tumor, nontumor lung or frozen PBMC, whole RNA was taken unsorted for sequencing. TCRdb called the 5' RACE reads again in MiXCR, with one record for every CDR3 protein. The table lists more than 3,500 distinct CDR3 sequences, 8% to 10% of them singletons, with 46% in the top ten. Sample: PBMCs, taken at surgery. All receptors derive from a male donor with early-stage non-small cell lung cancer.

This clonotype appeared many times. The chain joins TRBV9 to TRBJ2-3, with D perhaps TRBD2 (6 bases). Germline lookup yields CDR1 SGDLS and CDR2 YYNGEE. V gave up 3 bases and J gave up 3 bases, with 20 bases separating them. The CDR3 totals 17 residues. This CDR3 is CASSALPSFGGTDTQYF. The CDR3, as DNA: TGTGCCAGCAGCGCCCTACCCTCATTCGGGGGAACAGATACGCAGTATTTT.

This clonotype was picked up many times. The chain uses TRBV2 and TRBJ2-7; weak D call: TRBD1 (7 bases). The germline CDR1 and CDR2 sequences are SNHLY and FYNNEI. The length of the CDR3 is 14 residues. V lost 6 bases and J lost 3, with 15 bases in between. The CDR3 bases are TGTGCCAGCAGCTGGCAGGGGGGAAACTACGAGCAGTACTTC. This gives the protein CASSWQGGNYEQYF. The full variable domain, in which reference TRBV2 and TRBJ2-7 provide the parts outside the CDR3, is EPEVTQTPSHQVTQMGQEVILRCVPISNHLYFYWYRQILGQKVEFLVSFYNNEISEKSEIFDDQFSVERPDGSNFTLKIRSTKLEDSAMYFCASSWQGGNYEQYFGPGTRLTVT.

This clonotype rates as medium-sized. The chain carries TRBV14 and TRBJ2-7; D unresolved. This CDR3 contains 13 residues. Germline V gene data show CDR1 as SGHDN and CDR2 as FVKESK. Trimming removed 2 bases from V and 3 bases from J, with 8 bases in between. As DNA, the CDR3 is TGTGCCAGCAGCCAAAATAGGGACTACGAGCAGTACTTC. This encodes CASSQNRDYEQYF.

This clonotype was found many times. The V call is TRBV24-1, the J call TRBJ2-1; D remains unclear. Germline V lookup: CDR1 KGHDR, CDR2 SFDVKD. This CDR3 is built from 11 residues. V dropped 7 bases and J dropped 4 bases, with 4 bases sitting between them. The CDR3 coding sequence is TGTGCCACCAGGAAGTACAATGAGCAGTTCTTC. The encoded protein is CATRKYNEQFF.

There are many counts of this clonotype. The chain has TRBV9 and TRBJ2-1, with 10 bases lining up with TRBD1. CDR1 is SGDLS, CDR2 YYNGEE, per germline. J was trimmed by 2 bases and V by 3 bases; bases with no gene match: 2. This CDR3 region has 15 residues. The CDR3 DNA follows: TGTGCCAGCAGCGGACAGGGGGCCCCCTACAATGAGCAGTTCTTC. Its translation: CASSGQGAPYNEQFF. The full variable domain, completed using reference TRBV9 and TRBJ2-1, is DSGVTQTPKHLITATGQRVTLRCSPRSGDLSVYWYQQSLDQGLQFLIQYYNGEERAKGNILERFSAQQFPDLHSELNLSSLELGDSALYFCASSGQGAPYNEQFFGPGTRLTVL.